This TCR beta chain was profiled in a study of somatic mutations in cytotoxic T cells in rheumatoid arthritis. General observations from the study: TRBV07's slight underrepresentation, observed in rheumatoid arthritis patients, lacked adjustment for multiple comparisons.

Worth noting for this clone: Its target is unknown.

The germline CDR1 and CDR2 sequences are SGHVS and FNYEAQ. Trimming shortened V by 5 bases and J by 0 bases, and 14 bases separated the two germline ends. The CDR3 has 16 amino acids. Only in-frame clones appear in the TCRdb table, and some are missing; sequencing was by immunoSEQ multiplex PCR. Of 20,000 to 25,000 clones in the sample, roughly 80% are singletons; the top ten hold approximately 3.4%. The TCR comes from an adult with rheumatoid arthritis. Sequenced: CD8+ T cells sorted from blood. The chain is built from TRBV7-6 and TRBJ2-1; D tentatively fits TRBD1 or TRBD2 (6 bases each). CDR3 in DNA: TGTGCCAGCAGCACTTTAGGGGGGAGCTCCTACAATGAGCAGTTCTTC. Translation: CASSTLGGSSYNEQFF.